Below are 12 T cell receptor beta chains sequenced from a single sample in a study of Graves' ophthalmopathy and Graves' hyperthyroidism. RNA served as the template for amplifying TCR beta CDR3 regions. Scientists carried out first-round RT-PCR using HTBI primers and then a second-round multiplex PCR. MiXCR was run by TCRdb on the multiplex PCR reads, yielding one entry per CDR3 protein. The table records about 620,000 distinct CDR3 sequences, around a fifth of them present only once. The sequenced material came from peripheral blood. These receptors were taken from a woman between 18 and 30 years old with stable Graves' hyperthyroidism. Some clones in this sample may be carry-over from other donors' samples.

This clonotype was found many times. V is TRBV28 and J is TRBJ1-5; no clear D gene. CDR1 is MDHEN and CDR2 is SYDVKM in the germline V gene. Trimming left V 8 bases short and J 2 bases short, with 16 bases between. CDR3 size: 15 residues. This CDR3 is CASRLGILGNQPQHF. CDR3 nucleotides: TGTGCCAGCCGCCTCGGTATCTTGGGCAATCAGCCCCAGCATTTT.

This clonotype was observed a few times. This chain links TRBV30 with TRBJ1-1, with TRBD1 as a possible D gene (5 bases). Germline CDR1 is GTSNPN and CDR2 is SVGIG (reference sequence). The CDR3 runs 13 residues. Trimming took off 5 bases at V and 1 base at J, with 11 bases between the two ends. The CDR3 loop reads CAWRTRENTEAFF. The CDR3 DNA reads as TGTGCCTGGCGGACAAGAGAGAACACTGAAGCTTTCTTT. Drawing the rest from reference TRBV30 and TRBJ1-1, the complete variable domain is SQTIHQWPATLVQPVGSPLSLECTVEGTSNPNLYWYRQAAGRGLQLLFYSVGIGQISSEVPQNLSASRPQDRQFILSSKKLLLSDSGFYLCAWRTRENTEAFFGQGTRLTVV.

This clonotype was picked up a small number of times. The chain joins TRBV12-3 or TRBV12-4 to TRBJ2-2, with TRBD2 matching over 9 bases. The CDR3 loop spans 19 amino acids. The V and J ends lost 3 bases and 6 bases, in that order; junction bases with no gene match: 17. CDR3 sequence: CASSFLPAFSGSGPGELFF. In nucleotides, the CDR3 is TGTGCCAGCAGTTTCCTACCTGCATTTAGCGGGAGTGGACCCGGGGAGCTGTTTTTT.

The count of this clonotype is one. The rearrangement joins TRBV20-1 to TRBJ1-2; 8 bases agree with TRBD1. CDR3 length: 15 amino acids. Losses at the gene ends were 3 bases for V and 3 bases for J; bases not matched to a gene: 9. Germline V CDR1 and CDR2: DFQATT, SNEGSKA (reference sequence). The CDR3 loop reads CSARDRVSLDYGYTF. CDR3 nucleotides: TGCAGTGCTAGGGACAGGGTTTCTTTGGACTATGGCTACACCTTC.

This clonotype was observed at least ten times. The chain employs TRBV5-1 and TRBJ2-6, with a possible D match to TRBD2 (5 bases). Germline CDR1 reads SGHRS; CDR2 reads YFSETQ. The CDR3 length is 17 residues. Trimming cost V 1 base and J 2 bases, with 13 bases left between them. This chain's CDR3 is CASSLNGEGTGANVLTF. Here the CDR3 DNA reads TGCGCCAGCAGCTTGAACGGGGAAGGGACTGGGGCCAACGTCCTGACTTTC.

This clonotype was detected once. This rearrangement joins TRBV28 to TRBJ2-5; 10 nucleotides line up with TRBD2. The DNA end favors TRBJ2-7, so the J call may be wrong. Germline-derived CDR1 and CDR2 are MDHEN and SYDVKM. CDR3 length equals 16 residues. CDR3 coding DNA: TGTGCCAGCAGCCCGGGGGGTAGCGGGAGGAGGCACGAGCAGTACTTC. Translating gives CASSPGGSGRRHEQYF.

This rearrangement joins TRBV25-1 to TRBJ1-1; D might be TRBD1 (6 bases). The V gene lost 6 bases and the J gene lost 1 base, with 12 bases spanning the gap. Looked up from germline, CDR1 is MGHDK and CDR2 is SYGVNS. This CDR3 contains 14 residues. CDR3 sequence (DNA): TGTGCCAGCAGGACGACAGGAGCGAACACTGAAGCTTTCTTT. Residues: CASRTTGANTEAFF.

This clonotype was recorded at least ten times. The CDR3 protein is CASSTEGTSRTYEQYF. The CDR3 bases are TGCGCCAGCAGCACGGAAGGGACTAGCAGAACCTACGAGCAGTACTTC. The V and J genes are TRBV5-1 and TRBJ2-7, with 9 bases lining up with TRBD2. This CDR3 region has 16 residues. Germline V lookup: CDR1 SGHRS, CDR2 YFSETQ. Unmatched junction bases numbered 10, after V lost 4 bases and J lost 2 bases. The whole variable domain, remainder taken from reference TRBV5-1 and TRBJ2-7, is KAGVTQTPRYLIKTRGQQVTLSCSPISGHRSVSWYQQTPGQGLQFLFEYFSETQRNKGNFPGRFSGRQFSNSRSEMNVSTLELGDSALYLCASSTEGTSRTYEQYFGPGTRLTVT.

This rearrangement joins TRBV29-1 to TRBJ1-2, with unresolved D. The CDR3 has 13 residues. With 4 bases removed from V and 4 bases from J, the gap between germline ends came to 13 bases. Germline V gene lookup returns CDR1 SQVTM and CDR2 ANQGSEA. This CDR3 is CSVGDRLAYGYTF. In DNA form, the CDR3 reads TGCAGCGTTGGAGACCGACTAGCCTATGGCTACACCTTC.

This clonotype was recorded many times. The V call is TRBV30, the J call TRBJ2-5, with D uncertain. The CDR3 is 13 residues long. Trimming left V 0 bases short and J 2 bases short, with 7 bases between. In germline, CDR1 is GTSNPN, CDR2 SVGIG (reference sequence). The CDR3 nucleotides are TGTGCCTGGAGTGTCGGGCCACAAGAGACCCAGTACTTC. Its translation is CAWSVGPQETQYF.

The sample holds many counts of this clonotype. The V gene is TRBV6-2 or TRBV6-3, the J gene TRBJ2-3; 8 positions match TRBD2. This CDR3 region has 16 residues. The germline V gene encodes CDR1 MNHEY and CDR2 SVGEGT. V lost 6 bases to trimming and J lost 2 bases; unmatched junction nucleotides: 10. The CDR3 reads CASRHAERGYTDTQYF. The CDR3 DNA is TGTGCCAGCAGGCACGCGGAGCGGGGGTACACAGATACGCAGTATTTT.

The gene calls are TRBV20-1 and TRBJ1-2; 9 nucleotides match TRBD1. The CDR3 has 14 residues. Trimming removed 1 base from V and 4 bases from J; junction bases left unmatched: 4. Looked up from germline, CDR1 is DFQATT and CDR2 is SNEGSKA (reference sequence). CDR3 amino acids: CSARVRDRAYGYTF. CDR3 bases: TGCAGTGCTAGAGTCAGGGACAGGGCCTATGGCTACACCTTC.